The 16 T cell receptor beta chains presented below share a single source sample, sequenced in a study of human T cells and chemical hapten exposure. As to time point: patch test 1, 2 weeks after DPC sensitization. Treatment described: therapeutic diphenylcyclopropenone sensitization with weekly scalp DPC. TCRdb processed the RACE reads anew with MiXCR; each CDR3 protein has one entry. The sample shows under 120,000 distinct CDR3 sequences, 9.5% to 12% of them seen only once. This material consisted of whole blood, taken in connection with sensitization to the hapten diphenylcyclopropenone (DPC). These receptor sequences come from a middle-aged woman with alopecia areata. Some clones in this sample may be carry-over from other donors' samples.

This rearrangement joins TRBV29-1 to TRBJ2-5; 7 nucleotides match TRBD1. The CDR3 runs to 14 residues. J gave up 3 bases and V 6 bases, and 10 bases lay outside the gene matches. CDR1 SQVTM and CDR2 ANQGSEA come from the germline V gene. This CDR3 is CSVGQALGEETQYF. The CDR3, as DNA: TGCAGCGTCGGACAGGCCTTGGGTGAAGAGACCCAGTACTTC.

This chain joins TRBV29-1 and TRBJ1-1; TRBD1 might be the D (6 bases). CDR1 and CDR2 from the germline V gene are SQVTM and ANQGSEA. Trimming shortened V by 4 bases and J by 13 bases, and 19 bases separated the two germline ends. The CDR3 extends over 12 amino acids. Here the CDR3 reads CSVVGGDYHHFF. The CDR3, as DNA: TGCAGCGTTGTTGGGGGCGACTATCATCATTTCTTT.

The sample holds a few counts of this clonotype. The chain couples TRBV12-3 or TRBV12-4 to TRBJ1-1; maybe TRBD1 (5 bases). This CDR3 region has 14 residues. The V end lost 4 bases, the J end lost 0 bases, and 9 bases lay between the germline ends. CDR3 region: CASSYDSLNTEAFF. The CDR3 bases are TGTGCCAGCAGTTACGACAGCCTGAACACTGAAGCTTTCTTT.

This clonotype has only a few counts. This sequence joins TRBV4-1 and TRBJ1-5; the D gene is possibly TRBD1 (5 bases). Germline lookup yields CDR1 MGHRA and CDR2 YSYEKL. The CDR3 consists of 16 residues. V was clipped by 0 bases and J by 2 bases, with 11 bases between them. This CDR3 reads CASSQDGTRGNQPQHF. For the CDR3, the DNA is TGCGCCAGCAGCCAAGATGGGACCAGGGGCAATCAGCCCCAGCATTTT.

This clonotype was recorded at least ten times. The genes are TRBV29-1 and TRBJ1-1; D is perhaps TRBD1 (6 bases). Between the trimmed V and J ends, which lost 3 bases and 9 bases, there was a span of 11 bases. Germline CDR1 and CDR2: SQVTM and ANQGSEA. This CDR3 spans 11 amino acids. CDR3: CSVEAQGKAFF. Written as DNA, the CDR3 is TGCAGCGTTGAGGCACAGGGCAAAGCTTTCTTT. The full variable domain, completed using reference TRBV29-1 and TRBJ1-1, is SAVISQKPSRDICQRGTSLTIQCQVDSQVTMMFWYRQQPGQSLTLIATANQGSEATYESGFVIDKFPISRPNLTFSTLTVSNMSPEDSSIYLCSVEAQGKAFFGQGTRLTVV.

This clonotype was observed at least ten times. The chain couples TRBV4-2 to TRBJ2-7, with TRBD2 matching over 10 bases. This CDR3 has 16 amino acids. The germline CDR1 and CDR2 sequences are LGHNA and YNFKEQ. V lost 0 bases to trimming and J lost 5 bases; unmatched junction nucleotides: 7. CDR3 bases: TGTGCCAGCAGCCAAGATCATACTAGCGGGGTCGACGAGCAGTACTTC. Its translation: CASSQDHTSGVDEQYF.

This clonotype was seen more than once but under ten times. The chain is built from TRBV12-2 and TRBJ2-1; TRBD1, as called in the table, went unchecked against the DNA. TRBV12-2 corresponds to a pseudogene. The CDR3 spans 16 residues. This chain's CDR3 is CASRLTVGGLENEQFF. The DNA of the CDR3 is TGTGCAAGTCGCTTGACGGTGGGGGGCCTGGAAAATGAGCAGTTCTTC.

The chain has TRBV4-2 and TRBJ2-3; TRBD1 matches 7 bases. CDR1 and CDR2 (germline): LGHNA, YNFKEQ. CDR3 length: 16 residues. Losses at the gene ends were 1 base for V and 3 bases for J; bases not matched to a gene: 7. This chain's CDR3 is CASSQAAGGRTDTQYF. The CDR3 DNA sequence: TGTGCCAGCAGCCAAGCGGCAGGGGGAAGAACAGATACGCAGTATTTT.

This clonotype came up many times. The chain couples TRBV12-3 or TRBV12-4 to TRBJ1-3; the D is unclear. The CDR3 runs 15 residues. The germline V and J ends were trimmed by 6 bases and 4 bases, with 16 bases remaining between them. The CDR3 here is CASSPLDQRGNTIYF. DNA for the CDR3: TGTGCCAGCAGCCCCCTGGATCAGAGAGGAAACACCATATATTTT.

This clonotype was seen only a few times. The J gene is TRBJ1-1, the V gene TRBV14; unclear D gene. The germline V gene encodes CDR1 SGHDN and CDR2 FVKESK. With 1 base removed from V and 7 bases from J, the gap between germline ends came to 22 bases. The CDR3 covers 17 residues. CDR3 sequence (DNA): TGTGCCAGCAGCCAAGCCCCAGGTATGACCCCGTTGCGTGAAGCTTTCTTT. This sequence encodes CASSQAPGMTPLREAFF.

This clonotype was seen at least ten times. The chain uses TRBV6-2 or TRBV6-3 and TRBJ1-1; D call uncertain. Trimming left V 4 bases short and J 0 bases short, with 6 bases between. Germline loops: CDR1 MNHEY, CDR2 SVGEGT. The CDR3 sequence is 13 residues long. In DNA, the CDR3 is TGTGCCAGCAGTTGGGTGATGAACACTGAAGCTTTCTTT. It encodes CASSWVMNTEAFF.

This clonotype was seen ten or more times. This chain joins TRBV18 and TRBJ1-5, with D tentatively TRBD1 (5 bases). V was shortened by 5 bases and J by 11 bases, with 25 bases between the two germline ends. This CDR3 is built from 16 residues. Germline assignment: CDR1 KGHSH and CDR2 LQKENI. The chain's CDR3 is CASSTLARDGGIAQHF. The CDR3 nucleotides read TGTGCCAGCTCAACGCTGGCGAGGGACGGGGGTATAGCCCAGCATTTT.

The CDR3 DNA reads TGTGCCAGCAGTTATCCGGGCTCTGAAGCTTTCTTT. It yields the protein CASSYPGSEAFF. The chain carries TRBV6-6 and TRBJ1-1; no clear D gene. With 3 bases removed from V and 6 bases from J, the gap between germline ends came to 8 bases. The CDR3 is 12 amino acids. CDR1 and CDR2 from the germline V gene are MNHNY and SVGAGI (reference sequence).

This clonotype turned up a few times. The chain employs TRBV7-9 and TRBJ2-6; no clear D gene. Germline CDR1 SEHNR, CDR2 FQNEAQ (reference sequence). The CDR3 is made up of 16 amino acids. The V gene lost 1 base and the J gene lost 2 bases, with 9 bases spanning the gap. The CDR3, as DNA: TGTGCCAGCAGCTTAGGGTCTGGGGCTGGGGCCAACGTCCTGACTTTC. Residues: CASSLGSGAGANVLTF.

This clonotype was seen at least ten times. The rearrangement links TRBV20-1 to TRBJ2-1; 7 positions agree with TRBD1. The germline CDR1 and CDR2 sequences are DFQATT and SNEGSKA (reference sequence). The V segment lost 0 bases and the J segment 6 bases; nucleotides outside the gene matches: 5. The CDR3 loop spans 14 amino acids. CDR3 nucleotides: TGCAGTGCTAGAGATATTAGGGGGCCCAATGAGCAGTTCTTC. It specifies CSARDIRGPNEQFF.

The table lists this clonotype with many counts. The rearrangement uses TRBV29-1 and TRBJ1-1, with D possibly matching TRBD1 (5 bases). Trimming pared 7 bases from V and 0 bases from J, leaving 12 bases between. CDR1 and CDR2 (germline): SQVTM, ANQGSEA. The CDR3 is made up of 13 amino acids. The CDR3 sequence is CSAGGGMNTEAFF. The CDR3 DNA is TGCAGCGCCGGTGGGGGGATGAACACTGAAGCTTTCTTT. The full variable domain, its missing parts supplied by reference TRBV29-1 and TRBJ1-1, is SAVISQKPSRDICQRGTSLTIQCQVDSQVTMMFWYRQQPGQSLTLIATANQGSEATYESGFVIDKFPISRPNLTFSTLTVSNMSPEDSSIYLCSAGGGMNTEAFFGQGTRLTVV.